The 25 T cell receptor beta chains reported below all come from one sample, sequenced in a study of radiotherapy plus CTLA-4 blockade in lung cancer. The assay was immunoSEQ multiplex PCR, and TCRdb's table has in-frame clones only and misses some. In the table there are over 80,000 clones, around four fifths of which are singletons. The sequenced sample was peripheral blood, obtained from a patient treated with radiotherapy plus ipilimumab. The receptors were gathered from a human donor with non-small cell lung cancer who had stable disease on radiotherapy plus ipilimumab.

J is TRBJ1-5 and V is TRBV18, with 7 bases matching TRBD1. The junction had 10 bases not matched to a gene; V was cut back by 6 bases and J by 5 bases. This CDR3 has 15 residues. Germline V gene data show CDR1 as KGHSH and CDR2 as LQKENI. CDR3 nucleotide sequence: TGTGCCAGCTCCTCCACGGGCAGGGGGGATCAGCCCCAGCATTTT. It specifies CASSSTGRGDQPQHF.

The chain links TRBV7-6 to TRBJ2-3, with D possibly TRBD2 on 5 matching bases. Trimming took 2 bases from V and 5 from J, leaving 11 bases between them. This CDR3 comprises 14 residues. From germline, CDR1 is SGHVS and CDR2 FNYEAQ. For the CDR3, the DNA is TGTGCCAGCAGCTTATTTAGCGCTGGAGATACGCAGTATTTT. This encodes CASSLFSAGDTQYF.

This clone occurred once. In DNA form, the CDR3 reads TGTGCCAGCTCACCTCGGGACAAATCGAACACTGAAGCTTTCTTT. It yields the protein CASSPRDKSNTEAFF. The rearrangement links TRBV18 to TRBJ1-1; a possible D gene is TRBD1 (6 bases). Per germline, CDR1 KGHSH and CDR2 LQKENI. Trimming left V 3 bases short and J 1 base short, with 12 bases between. The CDR3 loop spans 15 amino acids.

The chain uses TRBV9 and TRBJ2-5; D is possibly TRBD1 (6 bases). There are 16 residues in the CDR3. Germline V gene data show CDR1 as SGDLS and CDR2 as YYNGEE. Trimming stripped 0 bases from V and 4 bases from J, with 16 bases between. Here the CDR3 DNA reads TGTGCCAGCAGCGTAGGGGGGCGGAGAGGGGCAGAGACCCAGTACTTC. This sequence encodes CASSVGGRRGAETQYF. Combining the CDR3 with reference TRBV9 and TRBJ2-5 gives the whole variable domain DSGVTQTPKHLITATGQRVTLRCSPRSGDLSVYWYQQSLDQGLQFLIQYYNGEERAKGNILERFSAQQFPDLHSELNLSSLELGDSALYFCASSVGGRRGAETQYFGPGTRLLVL.

The genes are TRBV2 and TRBJ2-3; D might be TRBD2 (7 bases). The CDR3 totals 15 residues. Deletions cut 7 bases from V and 3 bases from J, with 17 bases between. The germline CDR1 and CDR2 sequences are SNHLY and FYNNEI. In nucleotides, the CDR3 is TGTGCCAGCAAGCTTGAGGGGAGGGGGACAGATACGCAGTATTTT. Translated, it gives CASKLEGRGTDTQYF.

This chain connects TRBV7-9 to TRBJ2-3, with TRBD2 matching 13 bases. This CDR3 is built from 17 residues. Per the germline V gene, CDR1 is SEHNR and CDR2 is FQNEAQ (reference sequence). The ends lost 1 base at V and 1 base at J; junction bases unmatched: 2. The CDR3 spells CASSLGLAGGRTDTQYF. CDR3 coding DNA: TGTGCCAGCAGCTTAGGACTAGCGGGGGGCCGCACAGATACGCAGTATTTT.

The rearrangement joins TRBV6-1 to TRBJ1-1; no definite D call. Germline lookup yields CDR1 MNHNS and CDR2 SASEGT. The ends were cut back, 0 bases at V and 1 base at J, with 18 bases in the middle. The CDR3 runs 18 residues. In nucleotides, the CDR3 is TGTGCCAGCAGTGAAGCGGCATTGTATCGCTATTCGAACACTGAAGCTTTCTTT. This sequence encodes CASSEAALYRYSNTEAFF.

The chain is built from TRBV19 and TRBJ1-2; 9 bases line up with TRBD1. The CDR3 totals 15 residues. Germline CDR1 is LNHDA and CDR2 is SQIVND (reference sequence). The ends lost 6 bases at V and 4 bases at J; junction bases unmatched: 9. The DNA of the CDR3 is TGTGCCAGTAGCCGGGACAGGGACTACCCCTATGGCTACACCTTC. Translating it yields CASSRDRDYPYGYTF.

The chain recombines TRBV10-2 with TRBJ2-7; D assignment may be TRBD1 or TRBD2 (5 bases each). CDR1 and CDR2 (germline): WSHSY, SAAADI. Trimming stripped 5 bases from V and 2 bases from J, with 19 bases between. This CDR3 is built from 16 residues. The CDR3 protein is CASSRTGTSSPYEQYF. The CDR3 DNA is TGCGCCAGCAGTAGAACCGGGACCTCCTCCCCCTACGAGCAGTACTTC.

The rearrangement joins TRBV14 to TRBJ2-5, with no clear D. Germline-derived CDR1 and CDR2 are SGHDN and FVKESK. The V end lost 3 bases, the J end lost 4 bases, and 9 bases lay between the germline ends. CDR3 size: 13 residues. This CDR3 reads CASSHFIRETQYF. CDR3 nucleotide sequence: TGTGCCAGCAGCCACTTTATTAGAGAGACCCAGTACTTC.

V and J are TRBV27 and TRBJ1-6; 9 bases are a match to TRBD1. The CDR3 spans 16 residues. V gave up 6 bases and J gave up 11 bases; unmatched junction bases: 14. CDR1 is MNHEY, CDR2 SMNVEV, per germline (reference sequence). The CDR3 loop is CASSVGAGTGIPPLHF. CDR3 DNA sequence: TGTGCCAGCAGCGTAGGTGCCGGGACAGGGATTCCACCCCTCCACTTT.

The chain employs TRBV27 and TRBJ2-2, with no clear D. V was pared by 2 bases and J by 6 bases, with 4 bases between. Germline assignment: CDR1 MNHEY and CDR2 SMNVEV (reference sequence). CDR3 length: 12 residues. Written as DNA, the CDR3 is TGTGCCAGCAGTTTAGTTCCCGGGGAGCTGTTTTTT. This translates into CASSLVPGELFF.

The chain couples TRBV1 to TRBJ1-3. TRBV1 is deemed a pseudogene. This CDR3 is 19 amino acids long. CDR3: CTSSQERNGVRSSGNTIYF. As DNA, the CDR3 is TGCACCAGCAGCCAAGAGAGGAATGGCGTCCGATCGTCTGGAAACACCATATATTTT.

The chain is built from TRBV6-5 and TRBJ1-6, with a tentative D call TRBD1 (6 bases). This CDR3 has 16 amino acids. Germline V lookup: CDR1 MNHEY, CDR2 SVGAGI. V shed 2 bases and J shed 5 bases, with 13 bases lying between them. The CDR3 loop reads CASSYALQGNNSPLHF. The CDR3 nucleotides read TGTGCCAGCAGTTACGCCCTACAGGGTAATAATTCACCCCTCCACTTT.

For the CDR3, the DNA is TGTGCCAGTACGGACAGGAGAAGCTCTGGAAACACCATATATTTT. Translating gives CASTDRRSSGNTIYF. The chain joins TRBV19 to TRBJ1-3; 7 positions match TRBD1. The V gene's germline CDR1 is LNHDA and CDR2 SQIVND (reference sequence). CDR3 size: 15 residues. V dropped 7 bases and J dropped 0; count of bases not matched to a gene: 6. Full variable domain (rest looked up from reference TRBV19 and TRBJ1-3): DGGITQSPKYLFRKEGQNVTLSCEQNLNHDAMYWYRQDPGQGLRLIYYSQIVNDFQKGDIAEGYSVSREKKESFPLTVTSAQKNPTAFYLCASTDRRSSGNTIYFGEGSWLTVV.

The rearrangement uses TRBV6-1 and TRBJ1-5; D not certain. Deletions cut 2 bases from V and 3 bases from J, with 11 bases between. The CDR3 has 15 residues. Germline V gene lookup returns CDR1 MNHNS and CDR2 SASEGT. The CDR3 region is CASSENSQPNQPQHF. CDR3 bases: TGTGCCAGCAGTGAAAATAGCCAGCCCAATCAGCCCCAGCATTTT.

This chain links TRBV28 with TRBJ2-2, with TRBD2 as a possible D gene (5 bases). In germline, CDR1 is MDHEN, CDR2 SYDVKM. Deletions cut 6 bases from V and 6 bases from J, with 17 bases between. The CDR3 totals 15 residues. The CDR3 spells CASSSWRLLAGELFF. The CDR3, as DNA: TGTGCCAGCAGCTCGTGGAGGCTGTTGGCCGGGGAGCTGTTTTTT.

This chain joins TRBV28 and TRBJ1-2; 9 bases fit TRBD1. With 6 bases clipped from V and 6 bases from J, the junction kept 5 bases outside the gene matches. The germline V gene encodes CDR1 MDHEN and CDR2 SYDVKM. The CDR3 covers 13 residues. The CDR3 DNA sequence: TGTGCCAGCAGGTCCGGGACAGGGAATGGCTACACCTTC. It is translated as CASRSGTGNGYTF.

This clone was found a few times. This chain uses TRBV4-1 with TRBJ2-4; 7 nucleotides align to TRBD1. Germline values: CDR1 MGHRA, CDR2 YSYEKL. This CDR3 has 16 amino acids. After removal of 3 bases from V and 0 bases from J, the junction contained 5 bases not matched to a gene. The CDR3 sequence is CASSHGTDVAKNIQYF. CDR3 nucleotides: TGCGCCAGCAGCCACGGGACAGACGTAGCCAAAAACATTCAGTACTTC.

The chain couples TRBV6-5 to TRBJ2-5, with 9 bases aligning to TRBD1. Germline V gene sequence: CDR1 MNHEY, CDR2 SVGAGI. Trimming at V came to 6 bases and at J to 1 base, leaving 3 bases not matched to a gene. This CDR3 spans 14 amino acids. CDR3 sequence reads: CASRQTGGQETQYF. The CDR3 DNA reads TGTGCCAGCAGGCAGACAGGGGGCCAAGAGACCCAGTACTTC.

The chain combines TRBV2 with TRBJ2-2; D unclear. The germline V and J ends were trimmed by 4 bases and 1 base, with 4 bases remaining between them. CDR1 is SNHLY, CDR2 FYNNEI, per germline. The CDR3 has 13 residues. For the CDR3, the DNA is TGTGCCAGCAGTGCAGGGAACACCGGGGAGCTGTTTTTT. Amino acids: CASSAGNTGELFF.

The V call is TRBV11-2, the J call TRBJ2-7; D possibly corresponds to TRBD2 (5 bases). Germline loops: CDR1 SGHAT, CDR2 FQNNGV. Trimming shortened V by 1 base and J by 1 base, and 8 bases separated the two germline ends. This CDR3 is built from 14 residues. CDR3 sequence: CASSLGRTSYEQYF. CDR3 sequence (DNA): TGTGCCAGCAGCTTAGGCAGGACTTCCTACGAGCAGTACTTC.

The chain links TRBV2 to TRBJ1-2; D unclear. Trimming took 5 bases from V and 0 from J, leaving 13 bases between them. The CDR3 extends over 15 amino acids. The germline gives CDR1 SNHLY, CDR2 FYNNEI. In DNA, the CDR3 is TGTGCCAGCAGTTACCGGGCCCTCTCTAACTATGGCTACACCTTC. It is translated as CASSYRALSNYGYTF.

The chain recombines TRBV29-1 with TRBJ1-1; TRBD1 aligns across 7 bases. CDR3 size: 12 residues. V was pared by 3 bases and J by 6 bases, with 4 bases of the junction left unmatched. CDR1 and CDR2 (germline): SQVTM, ANQGSEA. This CDR3 reads CSVEGQGAEAFF. In DNA form, the CDR3 reads TGCAGCGTTGAGGGCCAGGGGGCTGAAGCTTTCTTT.

This clone occurred a few times. V gene TRBV19 combines with J gene TRBJ1-4, with 10 bases identical to TRBD1. Germline V gene data show CDR1 as LNHDA and CDR2 as SQIVND (reference sequence). The CDR3 has 15 residues. With 6 bases clipped from V and 7 bases from J, the junction kept 8 bases outside the gene matches. CDR3 amino acids: CASRLRRDRGEKLFF. In nucleotides, the CDR3 is TGTGCCAGTAGACTCCGCCGGGACAGGGGTGAAAAACTGTTTTTT.